The TCR beta chain under discussion was sequenced for a study of T cell responses to AZD1222 COVID-19 vaccine. The study, taken as a whole, reports: Two AZD1222 doses significantly raised spike-specific TCR breadth and depth over controls. In the spike-specific TCR repertoire, nearly half reportedly target unmutated variant regions. Researchers took repertoire samples only after the peak T cell response had come.

This CDR3 has 16 amino acids. The V end was cut by 0 bases, the J end by 1 base, with 9 bases between. Per germline, CDR1 LGHDT and CDR2 YNNKEL (reference sequence). The method was immunoSEQ multiplex PCR; TCRdb's version includes in-frame clones alone and lacks a portion of them. The sample has roughly 110,000 clones, more than 70% seen once. Pooled samples include second doses given at about 4 or 12 weeks. On this clone itself: Its specificity is unknown.

The sequence was obtained from an adult who received the AZD1222 COVID-19 vaccine. The J gene is TRBJ2-2, the V gene TRBV3-1 (or the pseudogene TRBV3-2); maybe TRBD1 (6 bases). This material consisted of peripheral blood, taken 28 days after the second AZD1222 dose. CDR3 loop: CASSQEGAGNTGELFF. The DNA of the CDR3 is TGTGCCAGCAGCCAAGAGGGGGCGGGGAACACCGGGGAGCTGTTTTTT.